The source of this TCR beta chain is a study of T cell responses to AZD1222 COVID-19 vaccine. General study points: Clonal diversity was possibly underestimated; the donors were predominantly white British and more often female.

Some clones are missing from TCRdb's copy, which holds only in-frame ones; the method was immunoSEQ multiplex PCR. Here the sample spans roughly 100,000 clones, roughly nine tenths being singletons. With respect to this clone: The antigen is not known.

The clonotype comes from an adult in good health. The sample in question was peripheral blood, obtained on day 0 of AZD1222 vaccination.

The CDR3 is CASSTHSGTDTQYF. The DNA of the CDR3 is TGTGCCAGCAGCACCCATAGCGGCACAGATACGCAGTATTTT. This rearrangement joins TRBV7-2 to TRBJ2-3; TRBD2 might be the D (5 bases). Trimming took off 5 bases at V and 1 base at J, with 10 bases between the two ends. The CDR3 runs 14 residues. The V gene's germline CDR1 is SGHTA and CDR2 FQGNSA.